This paragraph reports one T cell receptor beta chain. Its antigen is still unknown. The PCR employed 60 Vbeta primers together with 13 Jbeta primers. TCRdb keeps only in-frame clones here, not all; method: immunoSEQ multiplex PCR. The data show over 80,000 clones, around 72% seen once. This entry comes from a study of cytomegalovirus exposure and HLA in healthy donors. The CDR3 is 15 amino acids. Germline V gives CDR1 KGHSH, CDR2 LQKENI. V lost 3 bases and J 2 bases, leaving 11 bases between the germline ends. Study results and caveats: When a later analysis was performed, an Asian-associated ancestry cluster reportedly had fewer N-insertions than the roughly 700-donor mean.

The chain employs TRBV18 and TRBJ1-5, with TRBD1 as a possible D gene (5 bases). This sequence was found in a man aged 35 to 55 in good health and CMV-seronegative. Sequencing was carried out using PBMCs. CDR3 in DNA: TGTGCCAGCTCACCGTTGGGGGGAGGCAATCAGCCCCAGCATTTT. Its translation is CASSPLGGGNQPQHF.